This T cell receptor (beta chain) was sequenced during a study of CD8+ T cells in alopecia areata. Extracted RNA was reverse transcribed, and the resulting cDNA served as sequencing template. Generated by immunoSEQ multiplex PCR, the TCRdb table keeps only in-frame clones and is missing some. The data contain 200,000 to 250,000 clones, more than 55% of them seen just once; the ten biggest clones take up 4.9%. There are 14 residues in the CDR3. V shed 7 bases and J 9 bases; nucleotides not matched to a gene: 11. Germline CDR1 is SQVTM and CDR2 is ANQGSEA. This clone has only a few counts. The sequence was obtained from a human donor in good health. The sequenced material came from CD8+ T cells sorted from blood. The gene calls are TRBV29-1 and TRBJ2-1; 11 bases match TRBD2. In DNA, the CDR3 is TGCAGCGGTTATAGCGGGGGGGGACCAGGTGAGCAGTTCTTC. This sequence encodes CSGYSGGGPGEQFF.